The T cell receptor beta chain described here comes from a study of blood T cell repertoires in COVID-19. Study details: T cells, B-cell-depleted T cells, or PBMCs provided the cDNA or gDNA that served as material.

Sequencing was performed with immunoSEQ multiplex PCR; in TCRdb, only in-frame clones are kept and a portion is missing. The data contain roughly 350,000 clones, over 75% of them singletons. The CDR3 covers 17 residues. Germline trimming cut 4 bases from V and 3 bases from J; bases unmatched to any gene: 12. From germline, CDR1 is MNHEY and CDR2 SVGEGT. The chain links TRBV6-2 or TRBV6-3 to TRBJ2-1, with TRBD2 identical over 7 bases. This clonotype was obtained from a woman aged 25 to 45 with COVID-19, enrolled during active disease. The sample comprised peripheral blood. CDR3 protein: CASSSFGRIKDYNEQFF. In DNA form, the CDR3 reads TGTGCCAGCAGTTCTTTCGGGAGGATTAAAGACTACAATGAGCAGTTCTTC.